The clone carrying this T cell receptor (beta chain) was recorded at least ten times. The data derive from a study of T cells in Graves' hyperthyroidism and ophthalmopathy. Trimming cost V 0 bases and J 5 bases, with 8 bases left between them. Per germline, CDR1 SGDLS and CDR2 YYNGEE. This CDR3 has 13 amino acids. Amplified regions were TCR beta CDR3 sequences from RNA transcripts. Primed by the HTBI set, a first-round RT-PCR was run on the TCR CDR3. TCRdb reprocessed the multiplex PCR reads with MiXCR, giving one entry per CDR3 protein. The sample lists roughly 180,000 distinct CDR3 sequences, around 15% seen once, with around 29% in the top ten.

Sequencing was done on a sample of blood. This clonotype was sampled from a woman aged 45-65 years with Graves' hyperthyroidism. This chain joins TRBV9 and TRBJ1-2; D uncertain. The DNA for the CDR3 is TGTGCCAGCAGCGTAGGAGTAGATTATGGCTACACCTTC. Protein: CASSVGVDYGYTF.